Below, one T cell receptor beta chain is given with its context. This entry comes from a study of cytomegalovirus exposure and HLA in healthy donors. Sequencing used immunoSEQ multiplex PCR; TCRdb keeps in-frame clones, though not all of them. The sample includes some 80,000 clones, about 96% of them seen just once. V lost 7 bases, J lost 0 bases, and 7 bases lay in between. The CDR3 extends over 12 amino acids. CDR1 and CDR2 from the germline V gene are MNHNY and SVGAGI (reference sequence). The receptor comes from a man between 18 and 35 years old in good health and CMV-seropositive. The V call is TRBV6-6, the J call TRBJ2-7; D is unresolved. Sequences were obtained from PBMCs. The CDR3 coding sequence is TGTGCCAGCAACGGCGGCTCCTACGAGCAGTACTTC. Translation gives CASNGGSYEQYF.